This T cell receptor beta chain appears in the sequencing data of a study of vaccination and CD4 T cells after COVID-19. Across the study: Median time from second vaccine dose to sampling was less than 85 days (14 to 241).

Oncomine TCR Beta short-read sequencing was applied to DNA from cultured CD4+ T cells. TCRdb recomputed calls from the PCR reads with MiXCR, one row per CDR3 protein. The sample lists about 20,000 distinct CDR3 sequences, about 40% occurring once. After removal of 5 bases from V and 7 bases from J, the junction contained 8 bases not matched to a gene. CDR3 length: 15 residues. Sample treatment: approximately 11-day PBMC culture with coronavirus spike peptide pools or control peptides (ViraFEST assay). About this clonotype: Its target is unknown.

The source is a human donor who received a COVID-19 vaccine. Sequenced here: CD4+ T cells from blood, cultured in vitro, sampled before SARS-CoV-2 vaccination. The chain couples TRBV12-3 or TRBV12-4 to TRBJ2-3; TRBD1 aligns across 11 bases. The CDR3 spells CASSPGTGGIHTQYF. In DNA form, the CDR3 reads TGTGCCAGCAGTCCCGGGACAGGGGGTATTCATACGCAGTATTTT.